This T cell receptor beta chain was recorded in a study of graft-versus-host responses after intestinal transplantation. The wider study: Every recipient underwent anti-thymocyte globulin induction, then tacrolimus and steroids for two to four years.

The CDR3 spans 15 residues. Trimming left V 8 bases short and J 0 bases short, with 14 bases between. Germline-derived CDR1 and CDR2 are LGHNA and YNFKEQ. The method was immunoSEQ multiplex PCR; TCRdb's version includes in-frame clones alone and lacks a portion of them. The profile shows approximately 10,000 clones, 91% of them singletons. Documented time point: postoperative day 105 after intestinal transplantation (dayNNNN = postoperative day). The rearrangement uses TRBV4-2 and TRBJ1-3; D is undetermined. The receptor was derived from a human patient who received an intestinal transplant, so some T cells may come from the graft donor. The starting material was PBMCs, obtained 105 days after intestinal transplantation. As DNA, the CDR3 is TGTGCCAGCCGTTCAAATTCACACTCTGGAAACACCATATATTTT. Translating it yields CASRSNSHSGNTIYF.